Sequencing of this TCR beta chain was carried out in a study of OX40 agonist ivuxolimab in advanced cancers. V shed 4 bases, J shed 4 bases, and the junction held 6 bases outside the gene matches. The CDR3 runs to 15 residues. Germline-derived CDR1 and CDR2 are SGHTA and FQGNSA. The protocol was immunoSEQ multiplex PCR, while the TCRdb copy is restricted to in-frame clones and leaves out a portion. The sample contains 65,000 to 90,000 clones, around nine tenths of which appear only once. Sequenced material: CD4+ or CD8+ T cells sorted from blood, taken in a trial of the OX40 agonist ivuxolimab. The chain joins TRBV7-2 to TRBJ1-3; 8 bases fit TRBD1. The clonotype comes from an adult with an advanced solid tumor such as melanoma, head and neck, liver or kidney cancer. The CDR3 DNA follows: TGTGCCAGCAGCTCGGTGGGGACAGGAGGAAACACCATATATTTT. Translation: CASSSVGTGGNTIYF.